Presented here are 2 T cell receptor beta chains from one specimen sequenced in a study of blood T cell repertoires in COVID-19. The protocol was immunoSEQ multiplex PCR, while the TCRdb copy is restricted to in-frame clones and leaves out a portion. This table has some 120,000 clones, roughly four fifths appearing once. What was sequenced was peripheral blood. The receptors were sampled from a woman in her fifties or sixties with acute or convalescent COVID-19.

The chain has TRBV5-1 and TRBJ2-2, with TRBD1 identical over 8 bases. The ends lost 4 bases at V and 5 bases at J; junction bases unmatched: 7. CDR1 is SGHRS and CDR2 is YFSETQ in the germline V gene. CDR3 size: 15 residues. The CDR3: CASSNGQGRTGELFF. In DNA, the CDR3 is TGCGCCAGCAGCAACGGACAGGGAAGGACCGGGGAGCTGTTTTTT.

This sequence joins TRBV12-3 or TRBV12-4 and TRBJ1-2, with 7 bases aligning to TRBD1. The CDR3 spans 13 residues. After removal of 9 bases from V and 3 bases from J, the junction contained 7 bases not matched to a gene. The CDR3: CASNLQGDYGYTF. The CDR3 DNA sequence: TGTGCCAGTAACCTCCAGGGGGACTATGGCTACACCTTC.